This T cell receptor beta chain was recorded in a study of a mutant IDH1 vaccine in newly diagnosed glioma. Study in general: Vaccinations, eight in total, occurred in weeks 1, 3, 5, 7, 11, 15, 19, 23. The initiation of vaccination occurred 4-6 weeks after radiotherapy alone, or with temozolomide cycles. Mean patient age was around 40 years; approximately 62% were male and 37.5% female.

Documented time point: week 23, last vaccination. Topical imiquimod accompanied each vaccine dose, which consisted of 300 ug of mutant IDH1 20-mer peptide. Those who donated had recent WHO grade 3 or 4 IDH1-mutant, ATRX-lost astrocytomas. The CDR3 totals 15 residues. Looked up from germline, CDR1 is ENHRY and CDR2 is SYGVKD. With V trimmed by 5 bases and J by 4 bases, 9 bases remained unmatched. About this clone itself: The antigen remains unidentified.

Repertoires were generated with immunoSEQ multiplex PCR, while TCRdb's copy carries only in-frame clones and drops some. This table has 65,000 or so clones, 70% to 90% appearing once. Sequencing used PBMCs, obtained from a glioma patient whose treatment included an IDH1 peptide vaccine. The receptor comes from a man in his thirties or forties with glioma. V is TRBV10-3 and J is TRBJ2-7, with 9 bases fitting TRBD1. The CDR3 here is CAISPVSDRGYEQYF. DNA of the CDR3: TGTGCCATCAGTCCAGTTTCGGACAGGGGATACGAGCAGTACTTC.